Listed here are 7 T cell receptor beta chains from one sample, sequenced in a study of T cell repertoires in cytomegalovirus infection. One entry per CDR3 protein results from TCRdb running MiXCR on the reads. Seen here are under 850,000 distinct CDR3 sequences, 33% observed once, and the top ten hold 15% to 20%. These TCRs are of unknown antigen specificity. This specimen consisted of cultured PBMCs, obtained from culture after CMV antigen stimulation. The receptors stem from a human donor in good health (CMV status not recorded). Some clones in this sample may be carry-over from other donors' samples.

The J gene is TRBJ2-4, the V gene TRBV20-1; D gene ambiguous. This CDR3 is 14 amino acids long. Germline-derived CDR1 and CDR2 are DFQATT and SNEGSKA (reference sequence). Trimming took off 3 bases at V and 5 bases at J, with 14 bases between the two ends. In DNA, the CDR3 is TGCAGTGCTAGGTACCCCGGACGGGAAAACATTCAGTACTTC. Protein product: CSARYPGRENIQYF.

The table lists this clonotype with a few counts. V usage is TRBV19 and J usage is TRBJ2-3; no clear D gene. Germline CDR1 and CDR2: LNHDA and SQIVND (reference sequence). V dropped 7 bases and J dropped 6 bases, with 8 bases sitting between them. This CDR3 has 11 residues. The DNA for the CDR3 is TGTGCCAGTAAAGGAGAGGATACGCAGTATTTT. It translates to CASKGEDTQYF.

A single count supports this clonotype. V is TRBV6-1 and J is TRBJ2-3; 10 bases line up with TRBD1. The CDR3 runs to 17 residues. Germline CDR1 reads MNHNS; CDR2 reads SASEGT. The V gene end was trimmed by 2 bases and the J gene end by 1 base; junction bases not matched to a gene: 6. CDR3 region: CASSELQTGGRTDTQYF. CDR3 sequence (DNA): TGTGCCAGCAGTGAACTACAGACAGGGGGCCGCACAGATACGCAGTATTTT.

This clonotype turned up a few times. V usage is TRBV6-6 and J usage is TRBJ2-3, with D possibly being TRBD2 (5 bases). The CDR3 totals 18 residues. Trimming left V 6 bases short and J 0 bases short, with 22 bases between. Germline V gene data show CDR1 as MNHNY and CDR2 as SVGAGI (reference sequence). The CDR3, as DNA: TGTGCCAGCAGAGCAGGCCGATGGACTGTTCGGAGCACAGATACGCAGTATTTT. Its translation: CASRAGRWTVRSTDTQYF.

This clonotype showed up just a few times. V gene TRBV7-9 combines with J gene TRBJ2-7; no reliable D call. CDR1 SEHNR and CDR2 FQNEAQ come from the germline V gene (reference sequence). CDR3 length: 13 residues. The V and J ends lost 7 bases and 2 bases respectively, with 12 bases between them. CDR3 sequence: CASTRDATYEQYF. The CDR3 DNA reads as TGTGCCAGCACAAGGGATGCCACCTACGAGCAGTACTTC.

The rearrangement uses TRBV12-3 or TRBV12-4 and TRBJ1-5, with D possibly being TRBD1 (6 bases). Trimming cost V 6 bases and J 3 bases, with 15 bases left between them. This CDR3 comprises 15 residues. CDR3 bases: TGTGCCAGCAGCCCAGGAGGGGGGCTCAATCAGCCCCAGCATTTT. Translating it yields CASSPGGGLNQPQHF.

There are a few counts of this clonotype. This chain connects TRBV7-6 to TRBJ2-1; D assignment may be TRBD1 or TRBD2 (5 bases each). The CDR3 length is 18 residues. Trimming took 5 bases from V and 12 from J, leaving 32 bases between them. Germline CDR1 SGHVS, CDR2 FNYEAQ. The CDR3 protein is CASSPRSGAGPLTMGQFF. The CDR3 DNA reads TGTGCCAGCAGCCCAAGGTCCGGGGCCGGCCCACTTACAATGGGGCAGTTCTTC. The entire variable domain, with the rest obtained from reference TRBV7-6 and TRBJ2-1, is as follows: GAGVSQSPRYKVTKRGQDVALRCDPISGHVSLYWYRQALGQGPEFLTYFNYEAQQDKSGLPNDRFSAERPEGSISTLTIQRTEQRDSAMYRCASSPRSGAGPLTMGQFFGPGTRLTVL.